These 21 T cell receptor beta chains were sequenced from one sample in a study of blood T cell repertoires in COVID-19. Data came from immunoSEQ multiplex PCR; TCRdb stores just in-frame clones and leaves some out. The sample carries roughly 220,000 clones, around 80% recorded once. Material: PBMCs or T cells enriched from blood (not recorded which). Receptors originate from a man aged 25-45 years with acute COVID-19.

This chain links TRBV7-2 with TRBJ1-6; perhaps TRBD1 as D (5 bases). Germline lookup yields CDR1 SGHTA and CDR2 FQGNSA. This CDR3 has 14 amino acids. V gave up 4 bases and J gave up 10 bases, with 14 bases separating them. CDR3 coding DNA: TGTGCCAGCAGCTCCCGCGGGACCAACTCACCCCTCCACTTT. Its translation: CASSSRGTNSPLHF.

The chain joins TRBV6-1 to TRBJ2-3, with D tentatively TRBD2 (5 bases). Per the germline V gene, CDR1 is MNHNS and CDR2 is SASEGT. This CDR3 comprises 17 residues. V lost 4 bases and J 7 bases, leaving 24 bases between the germline ends. CDR3 sequence: CASSGSPGERQQHTQYF. CDR3 bases: TGTGCCAGCAGTGGCTCACCCGGTGAGCGGCAACAACATACGCAGTATTTT.

V usage is TRBV19 and J usage is TRBJ1-2; D is undetermined. CDR3 length: 13 residues. Trimming removed 5 bases at V and 2 bases at J, with 9 bases between. Germline V gene sequence: CDR1 LNHDA, CDR2 SQIVND (reference sequence). CDR3 sequence: CASSEQRNYGYTF. The CDR3 nucleotides read TGTGCCAGTAGTGAACAGAGAAACTATGGCTACACCTTC.

The chain recombines TRBV5-5 with TRBJ2-2; 8 bases match TRBD1. Germline assignment: CDR1 SGHKS and CDR2 YYEKEE (reference sequence). Trimming took 3 bases from V and 1 from J; bases not matched to a gene: 8. This CDR3 contains 17 residues. CDR3 region: CASSWNRGAMNTGELFF. CDR3 in DNA: TGTGCCAGCAGCTGGAACAGGGGGGCTATGAACACCGGGGAGCTGTTTTTT.

V usage is TRBV28 and J usage is TRBJ1-1; TRBD1 is a possible D gene (6 bases). With 5 bases removed from V and 7 bases from J, the gap between germline ends came to 14 bases. The CDR3 runs 13 residues. Germline assignment: CDR1 MDHEN and CDR2 SYDVKM. This CDR3 is CASSPPTGGEAFF. DNA of the CDR3: TGTGCCAGCAGTCCCCCGACAGGAGGTGAAGCTTTCTTT.

The J gene is TRBJ1-5, the V gene TRBV19, with 7 bases lining up with TRBD1. Looked up from germline, CDR1 is LNHDA and CDR2 is SQIVND (reference sequence). This CDR3 is 18 amino acids long. The ends lost 0 bases at V and 0 bases at J; junction bases unmatched: 8. DNA of the CDR3: TGTGCCAGTAGTATAGATTTGCGACAGGGCATTAGCAATCAGCCCCAGCATTTT. Its translation: CASSIDLRQGISNQPQHF. The full variable domain, in which reference TRBV19 and TRBJ1-5 provide the parts outside the CDR3, is DGGITQSPKYLFRKEGQNVTLSCEQNLNHDAMYWYRQDPGQGLRLIYYSQIVNDFQKGDIAEGYSVSREKKESFPLTVTSAQKNPTAFYLCASSIDLRQGISNQPQHFGDGTRLSIL.

This clone was observed once. The V and J genes are TRBV6-6 and TRBJ2-5; 13 bases fit TRBD2. Germline V gene data show CDR1 as MNHNY and CDR2 as SVGAGI (reference sequence). The CDR3 length is 15 residues. V gave up 6 bases and J gave up 5 bases; unmatched junction bases: 6. CDR3: CASSPLAGGQETQYF. The DNA of the CDR3 is TGTGCCAGCAGCCCACTAGCGGGGGGGCAGGAGACCCAGTACTTC.

This rearrangement joins TRBV9 to TRBJ1-1; tentative D call: TRBD1 (6 bases). CDR1 is SGDLS and CDR2 is YYNGEE in the germline V gene. V was pared by 2 bases and J by 3 bases, with 14 bases between. The CDR3 has 15 amino acids. The CDR3 coding sequence is TGTGCCAGCAGCGTGACCCTAGGGGGGGACACTGAAGCTTTCTTT. Translation gives CASSVTLGGDTEAFF.

The chain has TRBV7-3 and TRBJ1-2; 9 positions agree with TRBD1. Germline V gene lookup returns CDR1 SGHTA and CDR2 FQGTGA. This CDR3 has 17 amino acids. V lost 0 bases, J lost 3 bases, and 8 bases stayed unmatched. CDR3 region: CASSLTPTGGDDYGYTF. The CDR3 DNA reads TGTGCCAGCAGCTTAACACCCACAGGGGGCGACGACTATGGCTACACCTTC. Full variable domain (rest looked up from reference TRBV7-3 and TRBJ1-2): GAGVSQTPSNKVTEKGKYVELRCDPISGHTALYWYRQSLGQGPEFLIYFQGTGAADDSGLPNDRFFAVRPEGSVSTLKIQRTERGDSAVYLCASSLTPTGGDDYGYTFGSGTRLTVV.

V usage is TRBV2 and J usage is TRBJ1-6; D is undetermined. CDR1 is SNHLY and CDR2 is FYNNEI in the germline V gene. Trimming removed 3 bases at V and 0 bases at J, with 6 bases between. The CDR3 totals 15 residues. DNA for the CDR3: TGTGCCAGCAGTGATAAGAGCTCCTATAATTCACCCCTCCACTTT. It is translated as CASSDKSSYNSPLHF.

The chain joins TRBV3-1 (or the pseudogene TRBV3-2) to TRBJ1-2; D unresolved. Germline CDR1 is LGHDT and CDR2 is YNNKEL (reference sequence). V was clipped by 1 base and J by 7 bases, with 10 bases between them. The CDR3 extends over 13 amino acids. The CDR3 DNA follows: TGTGCCAGCAGCCAAGGACGGAGCGGTGGCTACACCTTC. Translation: CASSQGRSGGYTF.

The chain carries TRBV9 and TRBJ2-7; D not certain. The CDR3 length is 14 residues. V lost 1 base, J lost 6 bases, and 14 bases lay in between. The germline V gene has CDR1 SGDLS and CDR2 YYNGEE. CDR3 residues: CASSVLAAPGEQYF. CDR3 DNA: TGTGCCAGCAGCGTACTCGCGGCCCCTGGCGAGCAGTACTTC. Filled out from reference TRBV9 and TRBJ2-7, the complete variable domain reads DSGVTQTPKHLITATGQRVTLRCSPRSGDLSVYWYQQSLDQGLQFLIQYYNGEERAKGNILERFSAQQFPDLHSELNLSSLELGDSALYFCASSVLAAPGEQYFGPGTRLTVT.

This clone has just one count. This rearrangement joins TRBV10-3 to TRBJ1-1; tentative D call: TRBD1 (6 bases). Germline V gene sequence: CDR1 ENHRY, CDR2 SYGVKD. The V and J ends lost 1 base and 1 base respectively, with 10 bases between them. The CDR3 loop spans 15 amino acids. The CDR3 region has the DNA TGTGCCATCAGTGAGTGGGGGGGCCGGAACACTGAAGCTTTCTTT. It codes for CAISEWGGRNTEAFF.

This clone was detected only once. The chain links TRBV27 to TRBJ2-5; tentative D call: TRBD1 (8 bases). The CDR3 loop spans 14 amino acids. Trimming cost V 6 bases and J 4 bases, with 15 bases left between them. The V gene's germline CDR1 is MNHEY and CDR2 SMNVEV (reference sequence). The CDR3 reads CASRPNRGGETQYF. CDR3 nucleotides: TGTGCCAGCAGGCCTAACAGGGGGGGAGAGACCCAGTACTTC.

V and J are TRBV20-1 and TRBJ1-2; D remains unclear. Germline V gene data show CDR1 as DFQATT and CDR2 as SNEGSKA (reference sequence). This CDR3 is 11 amino acids long. V lost 6 bases to trimming and J lost 8 bases, with 13 bases between them. CDR3 protein: CSASEWMGYTF. The CDR3 nucleotides are TGCAGTGCCAGCGAATGGATGGGCTACACCTTC.

The sample holds one count of this clone. This chain joins TRBV7-6 and TRBJ2-2, with TRBD1 matching 10 bases. Germline CDR1 reads SGHVS; CDR2 reads FNYEAQ. The V gene end was trimmed by 3 bases and the J gene end by 9 bases; junction bases not matched to a gene: 10. The CDR3 covers 16 residues. The CDR3 nucleotides are TGTGCCAGCAGCTTGGCTCCGGGACAGGGGTTACGGGAGCTGTTTTTT. Translating it yields CASSLAPGQGLRELFF.

The chain employs TRBV10-2 and TRBJ2-7; 8 bases fit TRBD1. CDR3 length: 14 residues. V was pared by 7 bases and J by 2 bases, with 7 bases of the junction left unmatched. Germline V gene sequence: CDR1 WSHSY, CDR2 SAAADI. The CDR3 DNA reads as TGCGCCAGCACCGGACAGGGCGCTACCTACGAGCAGTACTTC. Translation gives CASTGQGATYEQYF.

The gene calls are TRBV5-1 and TRBJ1-2, with D perhaps matching TRBD1 (6 bases). The CDR3 loop spans 18 amino acids. V dropped 2 bases and J dropped 0 bases, with 20 bases sitting between them. Germline V gives CDR1 SGHRS, CDR2 YFSETQ. CDR3 bases: TGCGCCAGCAGCTTTGATCCCCGGGACAACTGGCCTAACTATGGCTACACCTTC. This gives the protein CASSFDPRDNWPNYGYTF.

CDR3 nucleotides: TGTGCCACCAGTGATTTTTCGGGGGTCGAGCAGTACTTC. This gives the protein CATSDFSGVEQYF. The chain uses TRBV24-1 and TRBJ2-7; the D gene is possibly TRBD2 (6 bases). CDR1 and CDR2 from the germline V gene are KGHDR and SFDVKD. The CDR3 covers 13 residues. Trimming shortened V by 1 base and J by 6 bases, and 9 bases separated the two germline ends.

This clone appeared once. The chain recombines TRBV5-1 with TRBJ1-6, with a tentative D call TRBD1 (6 bases). The CDR3 loop spans 17 amino acids. The germline gives CDR1 SGHRS, CDR2 YFSETQ. V lost 0 bases, J lost 8 bases, and 18 bases lay in between. The CDR3 DNA is TGCGCCAGCAGCTTGGGGGGTACAGGGCCGGTAGATTCACCCCTCCACTTT. It yields the protein CASSLGGTGPVDSPLHF.

Comments on this clone: This same CDR3 is encoded by further DNA sequences in the sample. This chain joins TRBV5-1 and TRBJ1-1, with unresolved D. The V gene's germline CDR1 is SGHRS and CDR2 YFSETQ. V was pared by 4 bases and J by 4 bases, with 11 bases between. This CDR3 has 13 residues. The CDR3 sequence is CASSLRGGTEAFF. As DNA, the CDR3 is TGCGCCAGCAGCCTTCGAGGCGGCACTGAAGCTTTCTTT. The whole variable domain, filled in from reference TRBV5-1 and TRBJ1-1, reads KAGVTQTPRYLIKTRGQQVTLSCSPISGHRSVSWYQQTPGQGLQFLFEYFSETQRNKGNFPGRFSGRQFSNSRSEMNVSTLELGDSALYLCASSLRGGTEAFFGQGTRLTVV.